These 2 T cell receptor beta chains came from one sample sequenced in a study of blood T cell repertoires in COVID-19. This table comes from immunoSEQ multiplex PCR, and its TCRdb copy is limited to in-frame clones, with some not included. Of some 240,000 clones listed, about 79% are singletons. The sequencing input was peripheral blood. The receptors were sampled from a man in his fifties or sixties with active or convalescent COVID-19.

The chain employs TRBV19 and TRBJ1-1, with 10 nucleotides matching TRBD1. With V trimmed by 3 bases and J by 4 bases, 5 bases remained unmatched. The CDR3 extends over 15 amino acids. Per germline, CDR1 LNHDA and CDR2 SQIVND (reference sequence). CDR3: CASSIDRGQITEAFF. In nucleotides, the CDR3 is TGTGCCAGTAGTATCGACAGGGGGCAAATCACTGAAGCTTTCTTT. Full variable domain (remainder filled in from reference TRBV19 and TRBJ1-1): DGGITQSPKYLFRKEGQNVTLSCEQNLNHDAMYWYRQDPGQGLRLIYYSQIVNDFQKGDIAEGYSVSREKKESFPLTVTSAQKNPTAFYLCASSIDRGQITEAFFGQGTRLTVV.

V usage is TRBV6-2 or TRBV6-3 and J usage is TRBJ2-7; D gene unclear. CDR3 length: 13 residues. CDR1 is MNHEY and CDR2 is SVGEGT in the germline V gene. Trimming left V 6 bases short and J 5 bases short, with 14 bases between. CDR3 residues: CASSVLPLDEQYF. Written as DNA, the CDR3 is TGTGCCAGCAGCGTCCTACCCCTGGACGAGCAGTACTTC.